The rows below give T cell receptor beta chains drawn from one sample of a study of cytomegalovirus exposure and HLA in healthy donors. Profiling relied on immunoSEQ multiplex PCR, and the TCRdb table lists in-frame clones only, not all of them. The sample lists around 80,000 clones, about 96% occurring once. Sequencing was carried out using PBMCs. The source is a woman younger than 30 in good health and CMV-seronegative. Each CDR3 is given with its conserved first and last residue. The D gene is left open where the match is weak. Part of the rows lack a size; the others show once, few, many or a class for expanded clones.

size	D	V	length	J	DNA	CDR3
.	.	TRBV6-5	14	TRBJ2-7	TGTGCCAGCAGTTACTCCACTAGTACCTACGAGCAGTACTTC	CASSYSTSTYEQYF
.	.	TRBV19	18	TRBJ2-6	TGTGCCAGTAGTATAAACACAGGGCGCAGCTCTGGGGCCAACGTCCTGACTTTC	CASSINTGRSSGANVLTF
.	.	TRBV4-1	13	TRBJ1-1	TGCGCCAGCAGCACGACAGGAAACACTGAAGCTTTCTTT	CASSTTGNTEAFF
.	TRBD2	TRBV30	15	TRBJ2-3	TGTGCCTGGAGTCGGGGCGGGAGTACGGGAGATACGCAGTATTTT	CAWSRGGSTGDTQYF
.	.	TRBV18	15	TRBJ2-3	TGTGCCAGCTCCGGGGTTCGGAAATCCACAGATACGCAGTATTTT	CASSGVRKSTDTQYF
.	TRBD2	TRBV19	14	TRBJ2-1	TGTGCCAGTAGTATGTGGGAGGGCCGGGATGAGCAGTTCTTC	CASSMWEGRDEQFF
.	.	TRBV5-8	15	TRBJ1-6	TGTGCCAGCAGCACACCATATATATCTAATTCACCCCTCCACTTT	CASSTPYISNSPLHF
.	.	TRBV18	14	TRBJ1-1	TGTGCCAGCTCACCACCGACAGTCAACACTGAAGCTTTCTTT	CASSPPTVNTEAFF
.	TRBD1	TRBV5-1	16	TRBJ2-5	TGCGCCAGCAGCCGAATTACAGGGGAATTTTCTGAGACCCAGTACTTC	CASSRITGEFSETQYF
.	TRBD2	TRBV5-1	16	TRBJ2-1	TGCGCCAGCAGCTCCGGGACTAGCGGATTAGGCGATGAGCAGTTCTTC	CASSSGTSGLGDEQFF
.	TRBD1	TRBV10-1	14	TRBJ1-1	TGCGCCAGCAGTGAGGCACAGGGGTACTCTGAAGCTTTCTTT	CASSEAQGYSEAFF
.	TRBD1	TRBV4-1	14	TRBJ2-1	TGCGCCAGCAGAGGGACAGGGATTTACAATGAGCAGTTCTTC	CASRGTGIYNEQFF
.	TRBD1	TRBV19	16	TRBJ2-1	TGTGCCAGTAGTAACCTTTTGGGACAGAACTACAATGAGCAGTTCTTC	CASSNLLGQNYNEQFF
.	TRBD1	TRBV9	17	TRBJ2-5	TGTGCCAGCAGCGTAAGCGCCCTGACAGGGGTGGGGGAGACCCAGTACTTC	CASSVSALTGVGETQYF
.	.	TRBV5-6	15	TRBJ2-7	TGTGCCAGCAGCCCTCTTGCAAGGAGCTCCTACGAGCAGTACTTC	CASSPLARSSYEQYF
.	.	TRBV20-1	11	TRBJ2-5	TGCAGTCCGATCCGCGGGGAGACCCAGTACTTC	CSPIRGETQYF
.	.	TRBV30	15	TRBJ2-7	TGTGCCTGGAGTAAGGAGGGCGGGCCGACCTACGAGCAGTACTTC	CAWSKEGGPTYEQYF
.	.	TRBV27	15	TRBJ2-7	TGTGCCAGCAGTTTACGAGGGAGTTTATCCTACGAGCAGTACTTC	CASSLRGSLSYEQYF
.	.	TRBV11-2	18	TRBJ1-2	TGTGCCAGCAGCTTGCTACGTGGGCGGAGGGACGATAACTATGGCTACACCTTC	CASSLLRGRRDDNYGYTF
.	TRBD1	TRBV13	14	TRBJ1-1	TGTGCCAGCAGCGCCGGGACAGGGAAGACTGAAGCTTTCTTT	CASSAGTGKTEAFF
.	TRBD2	TRBV14	13	TRBJ2-7	TGTGCCAGCAGCCGGGGGGGAGGGGACGAGCAGTACTTC	CASSRGGGDEQYF
.	TRBD2	TRBV10-1	15	TRBJ2-7	TGCGCCAGCAGTGTTGGACTAGCGGGGTCCTACGAGCAGTACTTC	CASSVGLAGSYEQYF
once	TRBD1	TRBV9	15	TRBJ2-5	TGTGCCAGCAGCGTAGGGGACAGGGTTCGGGAGACCCAGTACTTC	CASSVGDRVRETQYF
.	TRBD2	TRBV5-1	14	TRBJ2-5	TGCGCCAGCAGATCACTAGCGGGGCAAGAGACCCAGTACTTC	CASRSLAGQETQYF